The sample holds a few counts of the clone carrying this T cell receptor beta chain. Using its own MiXCR run on the 5' RACE reads, TCRdb lists one record per CDR3 protein. Here the sample spans under 75,000 distinct CDR3 sequences, 13% being singletons. The time point: sample taken at primary tumor resection. Frozen PBMC, nontumor lung or tumor provided whole RNA, which was sequenced unsorted. The source of the sample is a study of spatial heterogeneity in lung cancer. Trimming cost V 4 bases and J 6 bases, with 17 bases left between them. The CDR3 is 15 amino acids. The germline V gene has CDR1 MRHNA and CDR2 SNTAGT.

This receptor was taken from a male donor with early-stage non-small cell lung cancer. The gene calls are TRBV6-4 and TRBJ2-3; D gene ambiguous. The material was PBMCs, obtained at surgery. The chain's CDR3 is CASSATLSSLDTQYF. DNA for the CDR3: TGTGCCAGCAGTGCCACCCTGTCCAGTCTCGATACGCAGTATTTT.